The 24 T cell receptor beta chains below were found in one sample sequenced in a study of blood T cell repertoires in COVID-19. TCRdb's copy holds only in-frame clones and misses some; the assay was immunoSEQ multiplex PCR. The sample lists roughly 110,000 clones, about 85% seen once, with more than 5% in the top ten. The sequencing input was peripheral blood. All receptors derive from a woman in her fifties or sixties with COVID-19, enrolled during active disease.

The chain employs TRBV6-5 and TRBJ2-1, with D tentatively TRBD1 (6 bases). This CDR3 contains 14 residues. V was trimmed by 4 bases and J by 6 bases, leaving 13 bases between them. Germline V lookup: CDR1 MNHEY, CDR2 SVGAGI. CDR3 sequence (DNA): TGTGCCAGCAGTTCAGGGGTGCGGATCAATGAGCAGTTCTTC. Residues: CASSSGVRINEQFF.

The chain couples TRBV9 to TRBJ2-7, with TRBD1 matching 7 bases. The CDR3 extends over 15 amino acids. V trimming: 0 bases; J trimming: 4 bases; junction bases outside the gene matches: 7. CDR1 is SGDLS, CDR2 YYNGEE, per germline. The CDR3 protein is CASSVDEGASYEQYF. Written as DNA, the CDR3 is TGTGCCAGCAGCGTAGACGAGGGGGCGTCATACGAGCAGTACTTC.

Only a few counts were recorded for this clone. This chain uses TRBV5-5 with TRBJ2-1, with 7 nucleotides matching TRBD1. Per the germline V gene, CDR1 is SGHKS and CDR2 is YYEKEE (reference sequence). Trimming cost V 4 bases and J 10 bases; bases outside gene matches: 14. The CDR3 has 15 amino acids. CDR3 in amino acids: CASSAQLDRSGEQFF. DNA of the CDR3: TGTGCCAGCAGCGCACAATTGGACAGGTCCGGAGAGCAGTTCTTC.

This clone was seen just once. The chain carries TRBV10-1 and TRBJ2-5; tentatively, D is TRBD2 (6 bases). CDR1 and CDR2 (germline): WNHNN, SYGVQD (reference sequence). V was pared by 0 bases and J by 2 bases, with 16 bases between. The CDR3 is 17 amino acids. The CDR3 is CASSESGVAGWQETQYF. The CDR3 nucleotides are TGCGCCAGCAGTGAGTCTGGGGTCGCGGGGTGGCAAGAGACCCAGTACTTC.

This chain links TRBV2 with TRBJ2-3, with D hard to call. The V gene lost 1 base and the J gene lost 4 bases, with 9 bases spanning the gap. The CDR3 sequence is 14 residues long. Germline V CDR1 and CDR2: SNHLY, FYNNEI. CDR3 nucleotides: TGTGCCAGCAGTGAAGTAATTCAGGCAGATACGCAGTATTTT. Translation: CASSEVIQADTQYF.

The V call is TRBV19, the J call TRBJ1-5, with TRBD1 matching over 7 bases. This CDR3 is 13 amino acids long. The germline V gene has CDR1 LNHDA and CDR2 SQIVND (reference sequence). Trimming cost V 2 bases and J 5 bases; bases outside gene matches: 0. The DNA for the CDR3 is TGTGCCAGTAGTATACAGGGGGATCAGCCCCAGCATTTT. It specifies CASSIQGDQPQHF.

The chain joins TRBV19 to TRBJ2-5, with 9 nucleotides matching TRBD2. This CDR3 is built from 15 residues. Germline V gene data show CDR1 as LNHDA and CDR2 as SQIVND (reference sequence). V dropped 3 bases and J dropped 2; count of bases not matched to a gene: 4. CDR3 coding DNA: TGTGCCAGTAGTATGTTCGCGGGGGGGCAAGAGACCCAGTACTTC. This sequence encodes CASSMFAGGQETQYF.

This chain connects TRBV30 to TRBJ2-1, with D tentatively TRBD2 (6 bases). Per the germline V gene, CDR1 is GTSNPN and CDR2 is SVGIG (reference sequence). The CDR3 runs 14 residues. V lost 1 base to trimming and J lost 1 base, with 8 bases between them. The CDR3: CAWSDGGSYNEQFF. DNA of the CDR3: TGTGCCTGGAGTGACGGGGGTTCCTACAATGAGCAGTTCTTC.

The gene calls are TRBV29-1 and TRBJ1-1, with D unresolved. The germline V and J ends were trimmed by 4 bases and 1 base, with 16 bases remaining between them. CDR3 size: 15 residues. Germline CDR1 SQVTM, CDR2 ANQGSEA. CDR3 protein: CSVVTALRENTEAFF. The CDR3 nucleotides are TGCAGCGTTGTTACAGCCCTGAGGGAGAACACTGAAGCTTTCTTT.

The chain uses TRBV6-5 and TRBJ1-2; possible D gene TRBD1, 5 bases. Trimming shortened V by 6 bases and J by 8 bases, and 19 bases separated the two germline ends. CDR3 length equals 14 residues. Germline CDR1 and CDR2: MNHEY and SVGAGI. Written as DNA, the CDR3 is TGTGCCAGCAGCCGTTCCCCCGACAGTATCGGCTACACCTTC. This gives the protein CASSRSPDSIGYTF.

The V and J genes are TRBV28 and TRBJ2-3, with D possibly being TRBD1 (5 bases). Per germline, CDR1 MDHEN and CDR2 SYDVKM. V lost 7 bases to trimming and J lost 8 bases, with 16 bases between them. The CDR3 extends over 13 amino acids. The CDR3 region is CASNPRVGGTQYF. The CDR3 nucleotides are TGTGCCAGCAACCCCAGGGTCGGTGGTACGCAGTATTTT.

This chain uses TRBV10-1 with TRBJ2-1; 9 positions match TRBD1. V trimming: 2 bases; J trimming: 7 bases; junction bases outside the gene matches: 6. Germline-derived CDR1 and CDR2 are WNHNN and SYGVQD (reference sequence). The CDR3 covers 15 residues. CDR3 sequence reads: CASSELRTGVNEQFF. CDR3 DNA: TGCGCCAGCAGTGAGCTGCGGACAGGGGTGAATGAGCAGTTCTTC.

This clone was observed a handful of times. The chain links TRBV5-1 to TRBJ2-7; possibly TRBD1 for D (6 bases). The germline V gene has CDR1 SGHRS and CDR2 YFSETQ. The V gene lost 0 bases and the J gene lost 2 bases, with 9 bases spanning the gap. The CDR3 runs 14 residues. In nucleotides, the CDR3 is TGCGCCAGCAGCTTGGTAGCAGGGGCCTACGAGCAGTACTTC. Its protein product is CASSLVAGAYEQYF.

The J gene is TRBJ1-2, the V gene TRBV18; 10 bases fit TRBD1. This CDR3 contains 15 residues. The J segment lost 3 bases and the V segment lost 2 bases, leaving 3 bases of the junction unmatched. Per germline, CDR1 KGHSH and CDR2 LQKENI. DNA of the CDR3: TGTGCCAGCTCACCAGGGACAGGGGAGGACTATGGCTACACCTTC. Residues: CASSPGTGEDYGYTF. The full variable domain, rest sourced from reference TRBV18 and TRBJ1-2, is NAGVMQNPRHLVRRRGQEARLRCSPMKGHSHVYWYRQLPEEGLKFMVYLQKENIIDESGMPKERFSAEFPKEGPSILRIQQVVRGDSAAYFCASSPGTGEDYGYTFGSGTRLTVV.

This rearrangement joins TRBV6-5 to TRBJ1-5, with 7 nucleotides matching TRBD1. Germline-derived CDR1 and CDR2 are MNHEY and SVGAGI. The CDR3 covers 15 residues. V was pared by 0 bases and J by 4 bases, with 3 bases of the junction left unmatched. The CDR3, as DNA: TGTGCCAGCAGTTACTCAGGGACAGAAAATCAGCCCCAGCATTTT. It is translated as CASSYSGTENQPQHF.

This clone was seen a handful of times. The CDR3 DNA is TGTGCCAGCAGCAGACGGACTAGCGGGCTTAGCACAGATACGCAGTATTTT. Protein sequence: CASSRRTSGLSTDTQYF. J is TRBJ2-3 and V is TRBV14; 11 positions match TRBD2. Germline trimming cut 5 bases from V and 0 bases from J; bases unmatched to any gene: 7. The CDR3 is 17 residues long. CDR1 and CDR2 (germline): SGHDN, FVKESK.

The chain links TRBV15 to TRBJ1-1; 7 nucleotides align to TRBD1. The V segment lost 4 bases and the J segment 0 bases; nucleotides outside the gene matches: 5. Looked up from germline, CDR1 is LNHNV and CDR2 is YYDKDF (reference sequence). The CDR3 has 15 residues. CDR3 sequence reads: CATSINRGLNTEAFF. The CDR3 region has the DNA TGTGCCACCAGCATAAACAGGGGATTGAACACTGAAGCTTTCTTT.

The chain combines TRBV2 with TRBJ2-5, with D hard to call. The germline gives CDR1 SNHLY, CDR2 FYNNEI. The V end lost 2 bases, the J end lost 5 bases, and 6 bases lay between the germline ends. This CDR3 spans 12 amino acids. The CDR3 DNA sequence: TGTGCCAGCAGTGAAAACCGGGAGACCCAGTACTTC. It is translated as CASSENRETQYF.

The rearrangement joins TRBV14 to TRBJ2-7; no definite D call. This CDR3 has 12 amino acids. Germline loops: CDR1 SGHDN, CDR2 FVKESK. Trimming took off 4 bases at V and 3 bases at J, with 7 bases between the two ends. The CDR3: CASSRRDYEQYF. CDR3 sequence (DNA): TGTGCCAGCAGCCGAAGAGACTACGAGCAGTACTTC.

This rearrangement joins TRBV3-1 (or the pseudogene TRBV3-2) to TRBJ1-5; 9 nucleotides agree with TRBD1. The CDR3 is 17 amino acids. Trimming removed 0 bases from V and 0 bases from J; junction bases left unmatched: 3. Per germline, CDR1 LGHDT and CDR2 YNNKEL (reference sequence). DNA for the CDR3: TGTGCCAGCAGCCAAGAGACAGGGGGGGTTAGCAATCAGCCCCAGCATTTT. It is translated as CASSQETGGVSNQPQHF.

The V gene is TRBV24-1, the J gene TRBJ2-2; perhaps TRBD1 as D (6 bases). Trimming removed 7 bases from V and 1 base from J, with 9 bases in between. The CDR3 contains 14 residues. Germline V gene lookup returns CDR1 KGHDR and CDR2 SFDVKD. The CDR3 bases are TGTGCCACCAGCGGACAGTTGAACACCGGGGAGCTGTTTTTT. Its translation: CATSGQLNTGELFF.

The rearrangement links TRBV7-2 to TRBJ2-2, with unresolved D. Per germline, CDR1 SGHTA and CDR2 FQGNSA. Trimming removed 4 bases at V and 0 bases at J, with 15 bases between. CDR3 length: 17 residues. The CDR3 protein is CASSSSFTYANTGELFF. In nucleotides, the CDR3 is TGTGCCAGCAGCTCCTCCTTTACATACGCGAACACCGGGGAGCTGTTTTTT.

The chain employs TRBV5-3 and TRBJ1-6; 7 positions match TRBD1. TRBV5-3 is assigned to the ORF class and has an uncertain function. V trimming: 0 bases; J trimming: 2 bases; junction bases outside the gene matches: 8. This CDR3 spans 18 amino acids. CDR3 nucleotides: TGTGCCAGAAGCTTGGCATCCACAGGGGCGACCTATAATTCACCCCTCCACTTT. Its translation: CARSLASTGATYNSPLHF.

V and J are TRBV7-6 and TRBJ1-1; D is unclear. There are 13 residues in the CDR3. The germline V and J ends were trimmed by 5 bases and 5 bases, with 12 bases remaining between them. CDR1 SGHVS and CDR2 FNYEAQ come from the germline V gene. The CDR3 region is CASSQPAVTEAFF. DNA for the CDR3: TGTGCCAGCAGCCAACCAGCGGTGACTGAAGCTTTCTTT.